Listed here are 5 T cell receptor beta chains from one sample, sequenced in a study of shared clonotypes between healthy human individuals. TCRdb's copy holds only in-frame clones and misses some; the assay was immunoSEQ multiplex PCR. The sample has about 800,000 clones; 90% to 97% are singletons. CD8 cells classed as naive were CD45RO-negative and positively selected for CCR7, excluding terminally differentiated effector memory CD45RA+ cells. The source material was naive CD8+ T cells sorted from blood. These receptors were obtained from a man younger than 40 in good health.

The V call is TRBV7-9, the J call TRBJ2-1; D possibly corresponds to TRBD2 (6 bases). The CDR3 runs 15 residues. Germline loops: CDR1 SEHNR, CDR2 FQNEAQ (reference sequence). V shed 5 bases and J shed 0 bases, with 11 bases lying between them. The CDR3 sequence is CASSHRLDSYNEQFF. The CDR3 DNA reads TGTGCCAGCAGCCATCGACTAGACTCCTACAATGAGCAGTTCTTC.

The V call is TRBV6-5, the J call TRBJ2-5, with D tentatively TRBD1 or TRBD2 (5 bases each). Trimming cost V 6 bases and J 3 bases, with 14 bases left between them. The CDR3 runs 14 residues. The germline CDR1 and CDR2 sequences are MNHEY and SVGAGI. The CDR3 DNA reads TGTGCCAGCAGCCCCCGGGGCGCGGAAGAGACCCAGTACTTC. As protein: CASSPRGAEETQYF.

This chain connects TRBV7-9 to TRBJ2-7; the match to TRBD1 covers 8 bases. The CDR3 sequence is 18 residues long. From germline, CDR1 is SEHNR and CDR2 FQNEAQ (reference sequence). The V gene end was trimmed by 4 bases and the J gene end by 3 bases; junction bases not matched to a gene: 17. The CDR3 here is CASSSSPGERQGYYEQYF. CDR3 nucleotide sequence: TGTGCCAGCAGCTCTAGTCCCGGTGAGAGACAGGGGTACTACGAGCAGTACTTC. Drawing the rest from reference TRBV7-9 and TRBJ2-7, the complete variable domain is DTGVSQNPRHKITKRGQNVTFRCDPISEHNRLYWYRQTLGQGPEFLTYFQNEAQLEKSRLLSDRFSAERPKGSFSTLEIQRTEQGDSAMYLCASSSSPGERQGYYEQYFGPGTRLTVT.

This chain joins TRBV5-1 and TRBJ2-7, with 13 bases that match TRBD2. V was clipped by 2 bases and J by 1 base; unmatched bases: 12. CDR3 length: 19 amino acids. CDR1 and CDR2 from the germline V gene are SGHRS and YFSETQ. The DNA for the CDR3 is TGCGCCAGCAGCTTCCCTTTCGGGACTAGCGGGGAGAATTCCTACGAGCAGTACTTC. Translation: CASSFPFGTSGENSYEQYF.

The chain joins TRBV4-1 to TRBJ2-1; 11 nucleotides line up with TRBD2. This CDR3 is 16 amino acids long. V was pared by 1 base and J by 6 bases, with 5 bases of the junction left unmatched. CDR1 and CDR2 from the germline V gene are MGHRA and YSYEKL. CDR3 sequence (DNA): TGCGCCAGCAGCCAAGTTCTAGCGGGAGGCTTCAATGAGCAGTTCTTC. Translation gives CASSQVLAGGFNEQFF.